The 32 T cell receptor beta chains below come from one sample, sequenced in a study of TIL therapy for anti-PD-1-resistant metastatic lung cancer. Sequencing used immunoSEQ v3. TCRdb keeps only in-frame clones here, not all; method: immunoSEQ multiplex PCR. The sample records 57,000 or so clones, more than 75% being singletons. Documented time point: pre-treatment sample, taken before nivolumab and TIL therapy. Specimen: blood, collected at baseline. Every receptor here comes from a person aged 25-80 years with non-small cell lung cancer.

J is TRBJ1-6 and V is TRBV30; no reliable D call. Germline V gene sequence: CDR1 GTSNPN, CDR2 SVGIG (reference sequence). The CDR3 consists of 12 residues. Trimming removed 5 bases at V and 5 bases at J, with 7 bases between. The CDR3 loop reads CAWGVNNSPLHF. CDR3 nucleotide sequence: TGTGCCTGGGGGGTAAATAATTCACCCCTCCACTTT.

V is TRBV24-1 and J is TRBJ2-1; D is unresolved. CDR1 is KGHDR, CDR2 SFDVKD, per germline. CDR3 length: 14 residues. Trimming took 0 bases from V and 6 from J, leaving 8 bases between them. The CDR3 reads CATSDLEDPNEQFF. Written as DNA, the CDR3 is TGTGCCACCAGTGATTTGGAGGACCCCAATGAGCAGTTCTTC.

The gene calls are TRBV9 and TRBJ2-7; D assignment may be TRBD1 or TRBD2 (5 bases each). V gave up 0 bases and J gave up 5 bases, with 12 bases separating them. The length of the CDR3 is 14 residues. Per germline, CDR1 SGDLS and CDR2 YYNGEE. The chain's CDR3 is CASSVGRGADEQYF. CDR3 sequence (DNA): TGTGCCAGCAGCGTAGGGCGAGGGGCAGACGAGCAGTACTTC.

This clone has only a few counts. The rearrangement uses TRBV9 and TRBJ1-3; D unclear. Germline V lookup: CDR1 SGDLS, CDR2 YYNGEE. CDR3 size: 17 residues. The V and J ends lost 0 bases and 1 base respectively, with 14 bases between them. CDR3 in amino acids: CASSVDFGSWSGNTIYF. DNA of the CDR3: TGTGCCAGCAGCGTAGATTTCGGCAGTTGGTCTGGAAACACCATATATTTT.

CDR3 nucleotides: TGTGCCAGCAGTTATGAGGGACAGACAGGCACTGAAGCTTTCTTT. It yields the protein CASSYEGQTGTEAFF. This sequence joins TRBV6-6 and TRBJ1-1, with TRBD1 matching over 7 bases. CDR1 is MNHNY and CDR2 is SVGAGI in the germline V gene (reference sequence). This CDR3 is built from 15 residues. V lost 3 bases to trimming and J lost 4 bases; unmatched junction nucleotides: 8.

The chain links TRBV5-1 to TRBJ2-7; TRBD2 matches at 15 bases. CDR3 size: 18 residues. Germline trimming cut 0 bases from V and 7 bases from J; bases unmatched to any gene: 11. The germline V gene encodes CDR1 SGHRS and CDR2 YFSETQ. The DNA for the CDR3 is TGCGCCAGCAGCTTGGTGAGCGGACTAGCGGGAGGGCCGGCTGAGCAGTACTTC. Translating it yields CASSLVSGLAGGPAEQYF.

The CDR3, as DNA: TGTGCCACCGAACGCACTAGAAACACCGGGGAGCTGTTTTTT. The encoded protein is CATERTRNTGELFF. The chain is built from TRBV10-3 and TRBJ2-2; TRBD2 might be the D (5 bases). Trimming shortened V by 10 bases and J by 2 bases, and 14 bases separated the two germline ends. Germline V gives CDR1 ENHRY, CDR2 SYGVKD. The CDR3 runs to 14 residues.

The chain combines TRBV6-2 or TRBV6-3 with TRBJ2-2, with 7 positions matching TRBD2. CDR1 is MNHEY and CDR2 is SVGEGT in the germline V gene. The CDR3 consists of 18 residues. Trimming took 5 bases from V and 0 from J; bases not matched to a gene: 12. The CDR3 nucleotides read TGTGCCAGCAGTAAGCTGCGGCGGGGAGGGACGAACACCGGGGAGCTGTTTTTT. It specifies CASSKLRRGGTNTGELFF.

This sequence joins TRBV27 and TRBJ2-7, with a tentative D call TRBD2 (5 bases). Germline CDR1 and CDR2: MNHEY and SMNVEV (reference sequence). V was trimmed by 4 bases and J by 2 bases, leaving 15 bases between them. The CDR3 runs to 15 residues. DNA of the CDR3: TGTGCCAGCAGTTCAAGGGCAAGAGGGACCTACGAGCAGTACTTC. Its protein product is CASSSRARGTYEQYF.

This chain links TRBV6-6 with TRBJ2-7; TRBD2 aligns across 8 bases. Germline CDR1 and CDR2: MNHNY and SVGAGI (reference sequence). This CDR3 is 16 amino acids long. Trimming removed 7 bases from V and 0 bases from J; junction bases left unmatched: 11. The CDR3 sequence is CASIGGGTRSSYEQYF. CDR3 DNA sequence: TGTGCCAGCATCGGGGGGGGCACGAGGAGCTCCTACGAGCAGTACTTC.

This clone was seen a handful of times. The chain uses TRBV5-8 and TRBJ2-7; D uncertain. V lost 4 bases and J 8 bases, leaving 7 bases between the germline ends. The CDR3 sequence is 10 residues long. Looked up from germline, CDR1 is SGHTS and CDR2 is YDEGEE. CDR3: CASSRMKQYF. The CDR3 bases are TGTGCCAGCAGCCGGATGAAGCAGTACTTC.

The chain joins TRBV18 to TRBJ2-1, with D uncertain. Trimming removed 1 base from V and 8 bases from J, with 9 bases in between. This CDR3 is 13 amino acids long. Per germline, CDR1 KGHSH and CDR2 LQKENI. The chain's CDR3 is CASSPQALDEQFF. Written as DNA, the CDR3 is TGTGCCAGCTCACCACAGGCGTTAGATGAGCAGTTCTTC.

V gene TRBV14 combines with J gene TRBJ2-1, with 10 bases that match TRBD2. Germline V gene sequence: CDR1 SGHDN, CDR2 FVKESK. Unmatched junction bases numbered 6, after V lost 0 bases and J lost 7 bases. The length of the CDR3 is 16 residues. The CDR3 loop reads CASSQDQAGGRNEQFF. The CDR3 DNA follows: TGTGCCAGCAGCCAAGATCAAGCGGGGGGGCGAAATGAGCAGTTCTTC.

This clone appeared a few times. The chain recombines TRBV4-1 with TRBJ2-1; TRBD2 matches 8 bases. The trim removed 4 bases at V and 2 bases at J, leaving 7 bases unmatched. CDR3 length: 16 residues. Germline loops: CDR1 MGHRA, CDR2 YSYEKL. The CDR3 coding sequence is TGCGCCAGCAGCCCGCCTGGGCGGGGGGCCTACAATGAGCAGTTCTTC. This translates into CASSPPGRGAYNEQFF.

The chain employs TRBV7-8 and TRBJ1-1; D is possibly TRBD1 (5 bases). Germline-derived CDR1 and CDR2 are SGHVS and FQNEAQ. This CDR3 region has 14 residues. The ends were cut back, 5 bases at V and 5 bases at J, with 15 bases in the middle. CDR3 nucleotides: TGTGCCAGCAGCCCTAGGGATGGGGGAACTGAAGCTTTCTTT. It encodes CASSPRDGGTEAFF.

This chain connects TRBV28 to TRBJ1-6; D remains unclear. The CDR3 is 12 amino acids. V was shortened by 5 bases and J by 10 bases, with 9 bases between the two germline ends. Germline V gene sequence: CDR1 MDHEN, CDR2 SYDVKM. CDR3 DNA: TGTGCCAGCAGTCCCGTACTATCACCCCTCCACTTT. This codes for CASSPVLSPLHF.

The chain is built from TRBV29-1 and TRBJ2-7; TRBD1 matches at 8 bases. Germline loops: CDR1 SQVTM, CDR2 ANQGSEA. V shed 2 bases, J shed 4 bases, and the junction held 4 bases outside the gene matches. The CDR3 spans 13 residues. CDR3 region: CSVEQGAPYEQYF. CDR3 bases: TGCAGCGTTGAACAGGGGGCGCCGTACGAGCAGTACTTC.

This sequence joins TRBV5-4 and TRBJ2-1; 9 positions agree with TRBD2. Germline CDR1 reads SGHNT; CDR2 reads YYREEE (reference sequence). The CDR3 runs to 15 residues. V shed 0 bases, J shed 5 bases, and the junction held 3 bases outside the gene matches. DNA of the CDR3: TGTGCCAGCAGCTTGGGACTAGCGGTTAACAATGAGCAGTTCTTC. It specifies CASSLGLAVNNEQFF.

The chain joins TRBV2 to TRBJ2-1; 13 bases are a match to TRBD2. Germline V CDR1 and CDR2: SNHLY, FYNNEI. This CDR3 is 15 amino acids long. Germline trimming cut 7 bases from V and 10 bases from J; bases unmatched to any gene: 10. In nucleotides, the CDR3 is TGTGCCAGCAACCCGACTAGCGGGGGGTTCGGCGAGCAGTTCTTC. This sequence encodes CASNPTSGGFGEQFF.

This clone was counted a single time. V and J are TRBV7-9 and TRBJ1-1; TRBD1 aligns across 7 bases. Germline V lookup: CDR1 SEHNR, CDR2 FQNEAQ (reference sequence). The J segment lost 4 bases and the V segment lost 5 bases, leaving 13 bases of the junction unmatched. The CDR3 consists of 16 residues. The chain's CDR3 is CASSAETGTVGTEAFF. The CDR3 DNA reads as TGTGCCAGCAGCGCTGAAACCGGGACAGTCGGCACTGAAGCTTTCTTT.

The chain is built from TRBV30 and TRBJ1-2, with D possibly matching TRBD1 (6 bases). Between the trimmed V and J ends, which lost 3 bases and 7 bases, there was a span of 21 bases. The CDR3 sequence is 15 residues long. Looked up from germline, CDR1 is GTSNPN and CDR2 is SVGIG (reference sequence). The CDR3 here is CAWSPKAGGARGYTF. In DNA form, the CDR3 reads TGTGCCTGGAGCCCAAAAGCGGGGGGCGCCCGTGGCTACACCTTC.

This clone was counted a single time. This chain's CDR3 is CASSEIGGSGGYTF. The CDR3 nucleotides are TGTGCCAGCAGTGAAATCGGAGGCTCGGGGGGCTACACCTTC. V is TRBV6-1 and J is TRBJ1-2; no clear D. Germline loops: CDR1 MNHNS, CDR2 SASEGT. Deletions cut 2 bases from V and 8 bases from J, with 15 bases between. There are 14 residues in the CDR3.

This chain connects TRBV10-2 to TRBJ1-1, with unresolved D. Germline CDR1 reads WSHSY; CDR2 reads SAAADI. The CDR3 runs 15 residues. The V and J ends lost 4 bases and 3 bases respectively, with 15 bases between them. CDR3 bases: TGCGCCAGCAGTGTCCAGCAACCGGCGTACACTGAAGCTTTCTTT. It encodes CASSVQQPAYTEAFF.

This chain links TRBV28 with TRBJ1-1, with TRBD1 as a possible D gene (5 bases). The V gene lost 2 bases and the J gene lost 1 base, with 11 bases spanning the gap. The CDR3 spans 15 residues. Germline V CDR1 and CDR2: MDHEN, SYDVKM. This CDR3 reads CASSLAGTKNTEAFF. The DNA of the CDR3 is TGTGCCAGCAGTTTAGCGGGGACCAAGAACACTGAAGCTTTCTTT.

This chain connects TRBV24-1 to TRBJ1-1, with unresolved D. Germline CDR1 and CDR2: KGHDR and SFDVKD. CDR3 length: 12 amino acids. V shed 3 bases and J shed 3 bases, with 4 bases lying between them. CDR3 in amino acids: CATSDDDTEAFF. CDR3 bases: TGTGCCACCAGTGATGACGACACTGAAGCTTTCTTT.

The chain uses TRBV7-6 and TRBJ2-3, with a tentative D call TRBD2 (6 bases). This CDR3 comprises 14 residues. V was cut by 5 bases and J by 2 bases, with 11 bases left in between. Germline assignment: CDR1 SGHVS and CDR2 FNYEAQ. This CDR3 reads CASSGTSITDTQYF. CDR3 bases: TGTGCCAGCAGCGGGACTTCCATCACAGATACGCAGTATTTT.

The chain uses TRBV28 and TRBJ1-2; D is unresolved. Trimming left V 3 bases short and J 3 bases short, with 8 bases between. Germline CDR1 is MDHEN and CDR2 is SYDVKM. This CDR3 is built from 13 residues. The CDR3 sequence is CASSFGSHYGYTF. In DNA, the CDR3 is TGTGCCAGCAGTTTCGGCAGCCACTATGGCTACACCTTC.

The CDR3 reads CATSRDVGHYNEQFF. The CDR3 bases are TGTGCCACCAGCAGAGACGTGGGACACTACAATGAGCAGTTCTTC. The V and J genes are TRBV15 and TRBJ2-1; D might be TRBD1 (6 bases). There are 15 residues in the CDR3. Germline values: CDR1 LNHNV, CDR2 YYDKDF (reference sequence). V dropped 0 bases and J dropped 3 bases, with 9 bases sitting between them.

The chain has TRBV30 and TRBJ2-5, with TRBD2 identical over 8 bases. The V gene end was trimmed by 3 bases and the J gene end by 5 bases; junction bases not matched to a gene: 14. From germline, CDR1 is GTSNPN and CDR2 SVGIG (reference sequence). The CDR3 is 16 residues long. CDR3 bases: TGTGCCTGGAGCGTCCCGGGTTTAGCGGGAACGGAGACCCAGTACTTC. The encoded protein is CAWSVPGLAGTETQYF.

V and J are TRBV12-5 and TRBJ2-3; weak D call: TRBD2 (5 bases). The V and J ends lost 2 bases and 6 bases respectively, with 15 bases between them. The CDR3 extends over 15 amino acids. Looked up from germline, CDR1 is LGHNT and CDR2 is FRNRAP. As DNA, the CDR3 is TGTGCTAGTGGTTTGCCTTCTAGCCCGGCGGATACGCAGTATTTT. Residues: CASGLPSSPADTQYF.

The rearrangement uses TRBV7-2 and TRBJ2-5; D is possibly TRBD1 (6 bases). The CDR3 runs 17 residues. The V end lost 5 bases, the J end lost 1 base, and 20 bases lay between the germline ends. Looked up from germline, CDR1 is SGHTA and CDR2 is FQGNSA. The CDR3 is CASSLFLLGGAQETQYF. The CDR3 bases are TGTGCCAGCAGCCTATTCCTCCTTGGGGGCGCCCAAGAGACCCAGTACTTC.

This rearrangement joins TRBV5-1 to TRBJ2-7; D is undetermined. The CDR3 is made up of 13 amino acids. Germline CDR1 is SGHRS and CDR2 is YFSETQ. V was cut by 3 bases and J by 7 bases, with 14 bases left in between. The CDR3 reads CASSSILSGEQYF. CDR3 bases: TGCGCCAGCAGCTCTATCCTCTCGGGTGAGCAGTACTTC.